The T cell receptor (beta chain) described here comes from a study of shared clonotypes between healthy human individuals. Study outcomes and limitations: Blood was the sole source, and tissue repertoires probably differ.

About this clone: The antigen remains unidentified.

The CDR3 has 13 amino acids. Trimming cost V 2 bases and J 0 bases, with 6 bases left between them. In germline, CDR1 is SGHRS, CDR2 YFSETQ. As handled by the study authors: Filtering of immunoSEQ junctional sequences could not match full-length read filtering. Generated by immunoSEQ multiplex PCR, the TCRdb table keeps only in-frame clones and is missing some. The DNA was the basis for D and trimming; V, J and clone size are from that table. Among about 490,000 clones listed, 70% to 85% were seen once. Sequenced: PBMCs. The chain combines TRBV5-1 with TRBJ2-7; the D is unclear. This sequence originates from a woman in her thirties or forties in good health. Some clones in this sample may be carry-over from other donors' samples. The DNA of the CDR3 is TGCGCCAGCAGCTTTTCGAGCTCCTACGAGCAGTACTTC. Its translation is CASSFSSSYEQYF.